This TCR beta chain was recovered during a study of cytomegalovirus exposure and HLA in healthy donors. This PCR relied on a set of 60 Vbeta primers and 13 Jbeta primers. Original processing notes: A follow-up analysis tallied 60 million to 85 million unique TCR beta chains, roughly 11 million shared. Profiled with immunoSEQ multiplex PCR; TCRdb holds only in-frame clones, not every one. V, J and clone size were drawn from that table, and D and trimming were deduced from the DNA. Altogether about 180,000 clones are present, about 80% being singletons, with the ten largest covering 6.5% to 8.5%. V dropped 2 bases and J dropped 4; count of bases not matched to a gene: 5. The CDR3 has 15 residues. Germline V CDR1 and CDR2: SNHLY, FYNNEI.

What was sequenced was PBMCs. The rearrangement links TRBV2 to TRBJ1-1; TRBD1 aligns across 9 bases. This sequence originates from a man younger than 45 in good health and CMV-seropositive. CDR3 region: CASSEHRGRGTEAFF. The CDR3 region has the DNA TGTGCCAGCAGTGAACACAGGGGGCGCGGCACTGAAGCTTTCTTT.